This note documents a single T cell receptor beta chain sequence. These data belong to a study of shared clonotypes between healthy human individuals. Data came from immunoSEQ multiplex PCR; TCRdb stores just in-frame clones and leaves some out. The sample consists of about 1.1 million clones, about 72% of them appearing once. The ends were cut back, 2 bases at V and 0 bases at J, with 9 bases in the middle. Germline V gene lookup returns CDR1 SEHNR and CDR2 FQNEAQ (reference sequence). The CDR3 spans 15 residues. The V call is TRBV7-9, the J call TRBJ2-3; D might be TRBD2 (6 bases). The sequence was collected from a man aged 18 to 30 in good health. Some clones in this sample may be carry-over from other donors' samples. Input material: memory CD4+ T cells from PBMCs. Subset described: CD45RA-negative fraction. CDR3 nucleotides: TGTGCCAGCAGCTTAACCGGGACTAGCACAGATACGCAGTATTTT. Translated: CASSLTGTSTDTQYF.